This T cell receptor (beta chain) was captured in a study of glioma-infiltrating T cells. The iRepertoire nested amplicon-rescue multiplex PCR amplified TCR alpha and beta CDR3s from RNA. MiXCR, run by TCRdb on the multiplex PCR reads, gives a single entry per CDR3 protein. The sample has under 150,000 distinct CDR3 sequences; approximately 40% are singletons. The ends were cut back, 1 base at V and 8 bases at J, with 19 bases in the middle. This CDR3 comprises 16 residues. The germline V gene has CDR1 SGHDN and CDR2 FVKESK. This clonotype came up once. Sequenced: glioma tissue, nonneoplastic brain tissue, or PBMCs (not recorded which). The clonotype originates from a human donor with low-grade glioma or glioblastoma, undergoing nonglioma brain surgery, or in good health (not recorded which). The chain combines TRBV14 with TRBJ2-3, with D possibly matching TRBD1 (6 bases). CDR3 protein: CASSQAFLAGGSTQYF. CDR3 coding DNA: TGTGCCAGCAGCCAAGCATTCCTCGCTGGGGGCAGTACGCAGTATTTT.